A single sample is the source of the 23 T cell receptor beta chains below, sequenced in a study of shared clonotypes between healthy human individuals. TCRdb keeps only in-frame clones here, not all; method: immunoSEQ multiplex PCR. The repertoire consists of approximately 620,000 clones, with more than 95% occurring once and the leading ten covering around 0.06%. Sequencing used naive CD4+ T cells sorted from blood. Subset meaning: CD45RA+ positively selected. These receptors were obtained from a woman between 25 and 40 years old in good health.

This rearrangement joins TRBV7-9 to TRBJ1-2; D may be TRBD1 (5 bases). V was cut by 0 bases and J by 6 bases, with 17 bases left in between. The CDR3 contains 16 residues. Germline lookup yields CDR1 SEHNR and CDR2 FQNEAQ (reference sequence). CDR3 region: CASSLAPGGLGHGYTF. The CDR3 DNA reads TGTGCCAGCAGCTTAGCCCCGGGGGGTCTGGGGCATGGCTACACCTTC.

The chain links TRBV28 to TRBJ1-2; D is possibly TRBD1 (6 bases). The CDR3 consists of 14 residues. Deletions cut 4 bases from V and 6 bases from J, with 15 bases between. The germline CDR1 and CDR2 sequences are MDHEN and SYDVKM. The CDR3 bases are TGTGCCAGCAGTTCCGCACAGGGATCAGATGGCTACACCTTC. Translation gives CASSSAQGSDGYTF.

The J gene is TRBJ2-1, the V gene TRBV6-5; D gene unclear. CDR1 is MNHEY and CDR2 is SVGAGI in the germline V gene. V lost 7 bases to trimming and J lost 2 bases, with 6 bases between them. The CDR3 spans 12 residues. CDR3 bases: TGTGCCAGCATTTCACCCTACAATGAGCAGTTCTTC. Encoded protein: CASISPYNEQFF.

The rearrangement uses TRBV28 and TRBJ1-2; TRBD1 might be the D (6 bases). This CDR3 region has 15 residues. Trimming took 6 bases from V and 3 from J, leaving 17 bases between them. Germline CDR1 MDHEN, CDR2 SYDVKM. Here the CDR3 DNA reads TGTGCCAGCAGCTCTTACAGGGCCAGGTACTATGGCTACACCTTC. Translating it yields CASSSYRARYYGYTF.

The chain joins TRBV5-4 to TRBJ2-2, with 8 nucleotides matching TRBD1. The ends lost 0 bases at V and 6 bases at J; junction bases unmatched: 7. Germline V gene lookup returns CDR1 SGHNT and CDR2 YYREEE (reference sequence). The CDR3 is 16 amino acids. CDR3 nucleotide sequence: TGTGCCAGCAGCTTGGACCTCCTACAGGGGGCCGGGGAGCTGTTTTTT. Translated, it gives CASSLDLLQGAGELFF.

The rearrangement uses TRBV5-1 and TRBJ2-2, with D unclear. The CDR3 has 13 residues. Germline lookup yields CDR1 SGHRS and CDR2 YFSETQ. V was shortened by 5 bases and J by 7 bases, with 12 bases between the two germline ends. CDR3 bases: TGCGCCAGCAGTGCCCCCCCAGACGGGGAGCTGTTTTTT. Amino acids: CASSAPPDGELFF.

CDR3 bases: TGCGCCAGCAGCTTAGGACTAGCGGTCCTCAGCTACAATGAGCAGTTCTTC. The encoded protein is CASSLGLAVLSYNEQFF. V is TRBV5-1 and J is TRBJ2-1; the match to TRBD2 covers 10 bases. Germline loops: CDR1 SGHRS, CDR2 YFSETQ. V dropped 2 bases and J dropped 3; count of bases not matched to a gene: 8. The CDR3 consists of 17 residues.

The J gene is TRBJ1-1, the V gene TRBV5-1, with a possible D match to TRBD1 (5 bases). V lost 4 bases and J lost 4, with 11 bases in between. The CDR3 length is 13 residues. CDR1 SGHRS and CDR2 YFSETQ come from the germline V gene. The CDR3 protein is CASSPGEATEAFF. The CDR3 DNA follows: TGCGCCAGCAGCCCGGGGGAGGCCACTGAAGCTTTCTTT.

The DNA of the CDR3 is TGTGCCAGCAGCGCGCTACGAAAGCAGTACTTC. Protein sequence: CASSALRKQYF. The chain combines TRBV6-5 with TRBJ2-7; D call uncertain. Germline-derived CDR1 and CDR2 are MNHEY and SVGAGI. Trimming stripped 6 bases from V and 8 bases from J, with 11 bases between. The CDR3 has 11 residues.

The gene calls are TRBV19 and TRBJ2-3; the D gene is possibly TRBD1 (6 bases). The CDR3 length is 14 residues. Germline CDR1 and CDR2: LNHDA and SQIVND (reference sequence). Trimming stripped 3 bases from V and 4 bases from J, with 11 bases between. The CDR3 sequence is CASSITPGADTQYF. For the CDR3, the DNA is TGTGCCAGTAGTATTACTCCAGGGGCAGATACGCAGTATTTT.

The chain is built from TRBV6-1 and TRBJ1-2; TRBD1 is a possible D gene (6 bases). CDR1 and CDR2 from the germline V gene are MNHNS and SASEGT. The CDR3 contains 15 residues. The V gene lost 3 bases and the J gene lost 8 bases, with 19 bases spanning the gap. In DNA, the CDR3 is TGTGCCAGCAGTGATGTTGTCGGGGGGCTGGGAGGCTACACCTTC. Its protein is CASSDVVGGLGGYTF.

As DNA, the CDR3 is TGCAGTGCTACCGAGTCAGGGCCCCAGCATTTT. It is translated as CSATESGPQHF. V is TRBV20-1 and J is TRBJ1-5; D is unresolved. Germline values: CDR1 DFQATT, CDR2 SNEGSKA (reference sequence). This CDR3 is built from 11 residues. V was cut by 4 bases and J by 9 bases, with 10 bases left in between.

The chain combines TRBV1 with TRBJ1-1. TRBV1 is annotated as a pseudogene. This CDR3 spans 14 amino acids. Here the CDR3 reads CTSSLKTAASEAFF. In nucleotides, the CDR3 is TGCACCAGCAGCCTGAAGACAGCGGCGAGTGAAGCTTTCTTT.

A single count supports this clone. The chain carries TRBV28 and TRBJ2-5, with TRBD2 identical over 9 bases. Per germline, CDR1 MDHEN and CDR2 SYDVKM. The junction had 22 bases not matched to a gene; V was cut back by 6 bases and J by 2 bases. CDR3 length: 20 amino acids. The CDR3 region is CASSFTPQTSGWPIQETQYF. CDR3 sequence (DNA): TGTGCCAGCAGCTTTACCCCTCAAACTAGCGGGTGGCCGATACAAGAGACCCAGTACTTC.

The chain links TRBV28 to TRBJ1-2; D not certain. The V and J ends lost 6 bases and 0 bases respectively, with 8 bases between them. CDR1 is MDHEN and CDR2 is SYDVKM in the germline V gene. This CDR3 spans 13 amino acids. The CDR3 protein is CASSRGTNYGYTF. CDR3 sequence (DNA): TGTGCCAGCAGCCGAGGTACTAACTATGGCTACACCTTC.

The gene calls are TRBV2 and TRBJ2-5, with 14 nucleotides matching TRBD2. This CDR3 is built from 20 residues. The V and J ends lost 1 base and 5 bases, in that order; junction bases with no gene match: 15. CDR1 and CDR2 (germline): SNHLY, FYNNEI. CDR3 DNA sequence: TGTGCCAGCAGTGAAGGTAGACTAGCGGGAGGGCCAGCGATGCGGGAGACCCAGTACTTC. As protein: CASSEGRLAGGPAMRETQYF.

Only a few counts were recorded for this clone. The chain is built from TRBV6-1 and TRBJ1-1; 7 positions agree with TRBD1. In germline, CDR1 is MNHNS, CDR2 SASEGT. V was clipped by 7 bases and J by 5 bases; unmatched bases: 19. This CDR3 comprises 17 residues. CDR3 loop: CASTDTATGVRGTEAFF. As DNA, the CDR3 is TGTGCCAGCACTGACACCGCCACAGGGGTGCGGGGAACTGAAGCTTTCTTT.

The chain joins TRBV5-1 to TRBJ2-4, with 10 bases aligning to TRBD2. This CDR3 contains 16 residues. The germline gives CDR1 SGHRS, CDR2 YFSETQ. Trimming took 1 base from V and 4 from J; bases not matched to a gene: 5. The CDR3 nucleotides are TGCGCCAGCAGCTTGCTAGCGGGGGCCTCAAAAAACATTCAGTACTTC. Its translation: CASSLLAGASKNIQYF.

The chain recombines TRBV5-4 with TRBJ1-2; maybe TRBD1 (5 bases). The CDR3 consists of 13 residues. Trimming stripped 0 bases from V and 8 bases from J, with 11 bases between. Germline assignment: CDR1 SGHNT and CDR2 YYREEE (reference sequence). This chain's CDR3 is CASSLGAGLGYTF. The DNA for the CDR3 is TGTGCCAGCAGCTTGGGGGCAGGGCTAGGCTACACCTTC.

CDR3 sequence (DNA): TGTGCCAGTAGTATCTGGACATATAGCAATCAGCCCCAGCATTTT. It specifies CASSIWTYSNQPQHF. The chain links TRBV19 to TRBJ1-5; a possible D gene is TRBD1 (5 bases). Trimming removed 3 bases from V and 0 bases from J, with 9 bases in between. The CDR3 has 15 residues. The V gene's germline CDR1 is LNHDA and CDR2 SQIVND (reference sequence).

On this clone itself: Other nucleotide sequences in the sample specify the same CDR3. This chain joins TRBV28 and TRBJ2-2; 8 nucleotides match TRBD1. The junction had 1 base not matched to a gene; V was cut back by 5 bases and J by 5 bases. CDR1 is MDHEN and CDR2 is SYDVKM in the germline V gene. CDR3 length equals 13 residues. The CDR3 here is CASSRTGTGELFF. The CDR3 region has the DNA TGTGCCAGCAGTCGGACAGGGACCGGGGAGCTGTTTTTT.

The chain employs TRBV7-9 and TRBJ1-1, with D hard to call. The CDR3 covers 11 residues. Per germline, CDR1 SEHNR and CDR2 FQNEAQ (reference sequence). Trimming removed 1 base from V and 7 bases from J, with 4 bases in between. The DNA for the CDR3 is TGTGCCAGCAGCTTAGGATTTGAAGCTTTCTTT. Protein product: CASSLGFEAFF.

The chain carries TRBV18 and TRBJ1-2, with 7 bases lining up with TRBD1. There are 14 residues in the CDR3. Looked up from germline, CDR1 is KGHSH and CDR2 is LQKENI. V gave up 6 bases and J gave up 3 bases; unmatched junction bases: 7. This chain's CDR3 is CASSPGTEHYGYTF. CDR3 DNA sequence: TGTGCCAGCTCCCCCGGGACAGAGCACTATGGCTACACCTTC.